The 23 T cell receptor beta chains given below trace back to one sample, sequenced in a study of siplizumab effects on memory and regulatory T cells. The method was immunoSEQ multiplex PCR; TCRdb's version includes in-frame clones alone and lacks a portion of them. The data contain about 100,000 clones, 93% of them singletons. Sequenced sample: Tregs sorted from blood. The source of these receptors is a human donor in good health.

The V call is TRBV18, the J call TRBJ1-4; no firm D call. Germline V gives CDR1 KGHSH, CDR2 LQKENI. The CDR3 spans 14 residues. Deletions cut 3 bases from V and 6 bases from J, with 11 bases between. CDR3 protein: CASSPSRLDEKLFF. The CDR3 DNA reads as TGTGCCAGCTCACCGAGCAGGTTAGATGAAAAACTGTTTTTT.

The gene calls are TRBV5-1 and TRBJ2-3, with TRBD2 identical over 8 bases. Trimming took 0 bases from V and 3 from J; bases not matched to a gene: 9. The CDR3 is 17 residues long. Per germline, CDR1 SGHRS and CDR2 YFSETQ. Here the CDR3 reads CASSLVSGRVGTDTQYF. CDR3 nucleotide sequence: TGCGCCAGCAGCTTGGTTTCCGGGAGGGTTGGGACAGATACGCAGTATTTT.

The chain couples TRBV20-1 to TRBJ1-2; TRBD1 might be the D (5 bases). V gave up 4 bases and J gave up 6 bases, with 9 bases separating them. This CDR3 comprises 11 residues. Germline V gene sequence: CDR1 DFQATT, CDR2 SNEGSKA (reference sequence). DNA of the CDR3: TGCAGTGCTACAGGGTCAAATGGCTACACCTTC. Protein: CSATGSNGYTF.

The V call is TRBV7-9, the J call TRBJ1-5; TRBD1 might be the D (6 bases). Per germline, CDR1 SEHNR and CDR2 FQNEAQ (reference sequence). This CDR3 is built from 14 residues. V lost 5 bases, J lost 4 bases, and 12 bases lay in between. The CDR3 is CASSLTGLNQPQHF. For the CDR3, the DNA is TGTGCCAGCAGCCTTACAGGGCTGAATCAGCCCCAGCATTTT.

The chain joins TRBV29-1 to TRBJ2-7; D unresolved. This CDR3 spans 13 amino acids. In germline, CDR1 is SQVTM, CDR2 ANQGSEA. V was pared by 4 bases and J by 5 bases, with 15 bases between. CDR3 sequence: CSVANRLGDEQYF. Written as DNA, the CDR3 is TGCAGCGTTGCTAACCGCCTCGGTGACGAGCAGTACTTC.

The chain couples TRBV2 to TRBJ2-1, with TRBD2 matching over 7 bases. The CDR3 sequence is 15 residues long. V was pared by 6 bases and J by 4 bases, with 9 bases of the junction left unmatched. Germline CDR1 and CDR2: SNHLY and FYNNEI. CDR3 nucleotides: TGTGCCAGCAGGTTGCTAGCGGAGGGATACAATGAGCAGTTCTTC. Translated, it gives CASRLLAEGYNEQFF.

This clone has a single count. The chain carries TRBV6-6 and TRBJ2-5, with D maybe TRBD1 (6 bases). The CDR3 consists of 12 residues. V was shortened by 6 bases and J by 10 bases, with 15 bases between the two germline ends. CDR1 is MNHNY and CDR2 is SVGAGI in the germline V gene (reference sequence). DNA of the CDR3: TGTGCCAGCAGACGCCCCCGGGACATCCAGTACTTC. Translation: CASRRPRDIQYF.

The chain links TRBV5-1 to TRBJ2-7; D ambiguous. Germline loops: CDR1 SGHRS, CDR2 YFSETQ. CDR3 length equals 14 residues. Trimming took off 0 bases at V and 3 bases at J, with 10 bases between the two ends. The CDR3 protein is CASSLEGIGYEQYF. The CDR3, as DNA: TGCGCCAGCAGCTTGGAGGGTATCGGCTACGAGCAGTACTTC.

This chain connects TRBV11-2 to TRBJ1-1; D might be TRBD1 (5 bases). Germline CDR1 is SGHAT and CDR2 is FQNNGV. V lost 6 bases to trimming and J lost 0 bases, with 14 bases between them. There are 15 residues in the CDR3. In nucleotides, the CDR3 is TGTGCCAGCAGGGCCCGGGGGGGGATGAACACTGAAGCTTTCTTT. It encodes CASRARGGMNTEAFF.

The J gene is TRBJ2-1, the V gene TRBV12-5; TRBD2 matches 10 bases. The CDR3 consists of 17 residues. The V and J ends lost 2 bases and 6 bases, in that order; junction bases with no gene match: 10. The germline V gene encodes CDR1 LGHNT and CDR2 FRNRAP. Here the CDR3 DNA reads TGTGCTAGTGGTTTGCTGCACCTAGCGGGAGATTCCAATGAGCAGTTCTTC. Translated, it gives CASGLLHLAGDSNEQFF.

This chain joins TRBV28 and TRBJ2-7, with D perhaps matching TRBD1 or TRBD2 (5 bases each). V shed 5 bases and J shed 0 bases, with 17 bases lying between them. The CDR3 consists of 16 residues. The germline gives CDR1 MDHEN, CDR2 SYDVKM. The CDR3 sequence is CASSTRGVHTSYEQYF. CDR3 nucleotides: TGTGCCAGCAGTACCCGAGGGGTCCACACCTCCTACGAGCAGTACTTC.

This clone was counted a few times. The V call is TRBV2, the J call TRBJ1-3, with D hard to call. CDR3 size: 12 residues. Germline values: CDR1 SNHLY, CDR2 FYNNEI. V was shortened by 8 bases and J by 1 base, with 6 bases between the two germline ends. The CDR3 sequence is CASWISGNTIYF. DNA of the CDR3: TGTGCCAGCTGGATTTCTGGAAACACCATATATTTT.

This chain connects TRBV20-1 to TRBJ2-1; D not certain. Trimming shortened V by 5 bases and J by 9 bases, and 11 bases separated the two germline ends. Germline CDR1 and CDR2: DFQATT and SNEGSKA (reference sequence). This CDR3 region has 11 residues. The DNA of the CDR3 is TGCAGTGCTCCCCGCCGCAGTGAGCAGTTCTTC. As protein: CSAPRRSEQFF.

Of note for this clone: No conserved phenylalanine or tryptophan ends this CDR3, so it is likely a read error. Because the CDR3's place on the DNA is in doubt, the DNA is left out and the CDR3 is given as listed by TCRdb. This chain links TRBV20-1 with TRBJ1-2. Germline assignment: CDR1 DFQATT and CDR2 SNEGSKA (reference sequence). The CDR3 comprises 11 residues, both ends counted. CDR3 sequence reads: CSARDPPLVTV.

This chain joins TRBV21-1 and TRBJ2-7; TRBD1, the table's D call, was not compared with the DNA. TRBV21-1 counts as a pseudogene. The CDR3 sequence is 14 residues long. The CDR3 is CASADCGLPCVQYF. The CDR3 coding sequence is TGTGCCAGCGCCGATTGTGGGCTGCCGTGTGTGCAGTACTTC.

J is TRBJ2-7 and V is TRBV6-1; the D gene is possibly TRBD1 (5 bases). Trimming removed 6 bases at V and 4 bases at J, with 13 bases between. The CDR3 spans 13 residues. The germline CDR1 and CDR2 sequences are MNHNS and SASEGT. The CDR3 sequence: CASSALRGYEQYF. The CDR3 coding sequence is TGTGCCAGCAGCGCCCTAAGGGGATACGAGCAGTACTTC.

The rearrangement uses TRBV5-1 and TRBJ1-6; D not resolved. Trimming took off 3 bases at V and 10 bases at J, with 14 bases between the two ends. Germline V gene sequence: CDR1 SGHRS, CDR2 YFSETQ. The CDR3 spans 14 residues. CDR3 bases: TGCGCCAGCAGCTCCGACCTGAGCGGGTCACCCCTCCACTTT. The encoded protein is CASSSDLSGSPLHF.

The chain carries TRBV6-6 and TRBJ1-1; a possible D gene is TRBD1 (5 bases). The ends were cut back, 10 bases at V and 4 bases at J, with 16 bases in the middle. Per the germline V gene, CDR1 is MNHNY and CDR2 is SVGAGI (reference sequence). The CDR3 runs to 13 residues. In DNA form, the CDR3 reads TGTGCCAACCGGGACCCTGGGAGCACTGAAGCTTTCTTT. This translates into CANRDPGSTEAFF.

The chain is built from TRBV10-3 and TRBJ1-3; no firm D call. V was cut by 6 bases and J by 0 bases, with 6 bases left in between. The CDR3 is 13 amino acids. Germline lookup yields CDR1 ENHRY and CDR2 SYGVKD. CDR3: CAIRLTSGNTIYF. In DNA, the CDR3 is TGTGCCATCAGATTAACCTCTGGAAACACCATATATTTT.

The chain combines TRBV9 with TRBJ2-7; D possibly uses TRBD1 or TRBD2 (6 bases each). The germline V gene encodes CDR1 SGDLS and CDR2 YYNGEE. This CDR3 is built from 16 residues. The V gene lost 4 bases and the J gene lost 5 bases, with 22 bases spanning the gap. In DNA form, the CDR3 reads TGTGCCAGCAGCCCCAGTGTCGGGGGCGCTCTCCACGAGCAGTACTTC. Translation: CASSPSVGGALHEQYF.

This chain uses TRBV6-4 with TRBJ2-2; TRBD1 matches at 8 bases. The CDR3 is 14 residues long. The germline V gene has CDR1 MRHNA and CDR2 SNTAGT. Germline trimming cut 6 bases from V and 7 bases from J; bases unmatched to any gene: 7. The CDR3 bases are TGTGCCAGCAGAACGACAGGGGCGGACGGGGAGCTGTTTTTT. Protein product: CASRTTGADGELFF.

The chain employs TRBV6-1 and TRBJ1-3; 7 bases line up with TRBD1. Germline-derived CDR1 and CDR2 are MNHNS and SASEGT. CDR3 length: 17 amino acids. J lost 1 base, V lost 3 bases, and 9 bases had no gene match. This chain's CDR3 is CASSDRDSRISGNTIYF. CDR3 in DNA: TGTGCCAGCAGTGACCGGGACAGCCGAATATCTGGAAACACCATATATTTT.

The rearrangement joins TRBV19 to TRBJ1-5, with a weak D call TRBD1 (6 bases). This CDR3 has 13 amino acids. Trimming took off 8 bases at V and 5 bases at J, with 13 bases between the two ends. In germline, CDR1 is LNHDA, CDR2 SQIVND (reference sequence). The CDR3 sequence is CASSGQSDQPQHF. The CDR3 DNA follows: TGTGCCAGTTCAGGACAGTCCGATCAGCCCCAGCATTTT.